This T cell receptor beta chain was sequenced during a study of blood T cell repertoires in COVID-19. At the level of the study: Researchers got acute and convalescent COVID-19 samples from the United States, Italy and Spain. Nucleic acid was either cDNA or gDNA, and it came from T cells, B-cell-depleted T cells, or PBMCs.

Original processing methods: Researchers report that nucleated cell counts were estimated from reference gene primer amplification. Sequencing used immunoSEQ multiplex PCR; TCRdb keeps in-frame clones, though not all of them. For V, J and clone size, that table is used; D and trimming come from the DNA. Of 130,000 or so clones listed, around 80% are singletons. The ends were cut back, 4 bases at V and 5 bases at J, with 9 bases in the middle. CDR3 size: 13 residues. Per germline, CDR1 SNHLY and CDR2 FYNNEI. This clone was picked up a small number of times. This clonotype originated in a human donor in a cohort sampled during active COVID-19. Sequencing was performed on peripheral blood. The chain links TRBV2 to TRBJ1-5; no clear D. CDR3 in amino acids: CASSAQAHQPQHF. CDR3 sequence (DNA): TGTGCCAGCAGTGCGCAGGCCCATCAGCCCCAGCATTTT.